A single sample gave rise to the 27 T cell receptor beta chains below, sequenced in a study of T-cell reconstitution after alpha-beta-depleted transplantation in children. The library targeted TCRbeta and was prepared with unique molecular identifiers. TCRdb re-called the PCR reads with MiXCR, one entry per CDR3 protein. The table has approximately 630,000 distinct CDR3 sequences, around 14% seen once. Source: PBMCs, taken before TCRalphabeta/CD19-depleted stem cell transplant. The receptors shown here come from a girl aged 2 to 9 with congenital amegakaryocytic thrombocytopenia, due to receive a stem cell transplant.

This clonotype was seen repeatedly, ten times or more. This chain links TRBV5-1 with TRBJ1-1; 7 bases fit TRBD1. The CDR3 extends over 11 amino acids. J gave up 8 bases and V 4 bases, and 2 bases lay outside the gene matches. Germline assignment: CDR1 SGHRS and CDR2 YFSETQ. This chain's CDR3 is CASSRRGEAFF. The CDR3 region has the DNA TGCGCCAGCAGCCGCAGGGGGGAAGCTTTCTTT.

This clonotype was seen at least ten times. The chain has TRBV20-1 and TRBJ1-2; no clear D gene. Germline V gene lookup returns CDR1 DFQATT and CDR2 SNEGSKA (reference sequence). This CDR3 has 11 residues. V was trimmed by 5 bases and J by 4 bases, leaving 8 bases between them. CDR3 loop: CSAPLIYGYTF. The DNA of the CDR3 is TGCAGTGCTCCTCTGATCTATGGCTACACCTTC.

The table lists this clonotype with a count of one. This may come from a read error, since a much larger clone is one base off. The chain couples TRBV28 to TRBJ2-2; D ambiguous. CDR1 is MDHEN and CDR2 is SYDVKM in the germline V gene. The CDR3 spans 12 residues. The CDR3 here is CAGSYLAGELFF. CDR3 DNA sequence: TGTGCCGGCAGTTATCTGGCCGGGGAGCTGTTTTTT.

A few counts support this clonotype. J is TRBJ1-5 and V is TRBV11-1; tentative D call: TRBD1 (5 bases). V lost 7 bases and J 2 bases, leaving 24 bases between the germline ends. Germline CDR1 SGHAT, CDR2 FQDESV (reference sequence). The CDR3 has 18 amino acids. CDR3 loop: CASIENRRGLVGNQPQHF. The CDR3 coding sequence is TGTGCCAGCATCGAAAACAGGAGAGGCTTAGTTGGCAATCAGCCCCAGCATTTT.

This clonotype was seen many times. This chain links TRBV20-1 with TRBJ1-5; D unclear. The CDR3 loop spans 15 amino acids. Germline assignment: CDR1 DFQATT and CDR2 SNEGSKA (reference sequence). V lost 3 bases and J lost 0, with 12 bases in between. CDR3 nucleotides: TGCAGTGCTAGCTATCAGGTGGATAGCAATCAGCCCCAGCATTTT. Translation: CSASYQVDSNQPQHF.

This clonotype was detected many times. V is TRBV4-1 and J is TRBJ2-1, with 10 bases that match TRBD1. CDR1 and CDR2 from the germline V gene are MGHRA and YSYEKL. Trimming at V came to 1 base and at J to 2 bases, leaving 2 bases not matched to a gene. The CDR3 sequence is 16 residues long. In DNA, the CDR3 is TGCGCCAGCAGCCAAGTGGGGACAGGGGCCTACAATGAGCAGTTCTTC. It specifies CASSQVGTGAYNEQFF.

This clonotype was seen repeatedly, ten times or more. The rearrangement links TRBV29-1 to TRBJ2-4; 7 bases fit TRBD1. Germline V gene lookup returns CDR1 SQVTM and CDR2 ANQGSEA. V was clipped by 4 bases and J by 0 bases; unmatched bases: 6. This CDR3 contains 15 residues. The CDR3 DNA reads TGCAGCGTTGCAACAGGGGAACTAGCCAAAAACATTCAGTACTTC. This gives the protein CSVATGELAKNIQYF.

At least ten counts were recorded for this clonotype. The J gene is TRBJ2-1, the V gene TRBV20-1, with D perhaps being TRBD1 or TRBD2 (6 bases each). Trimming cost V 4 bases and J 5 bases, with 18 bases left between them. The germline V gene encodes CDR1 DFQATT and CDR2 SNEGSKA (reference sequence). CDR3 length equals 15 residues. CDR3: CSATRGLVVDNEQFF. The CDR3 DNA reads as TGCAGTGCTACCCGGGGGCTAGTAGTTGACAATGAGCAGTTCTTC.

As regards this clonotype: One end of the junction fails to match germline, which may point to a read error. The rearrangement links TRBV3-1 to TRBJ2-7, with D maybe TRBD2 (7 bases). The CDR3 length is 15 residues. Germline-derived CDR1 and CDR2 are LGHDT and YNNKEL (reference sequence). The CDR3 region has the DNA TGTGCCTGCAGCCCTAGGGGGGGAGGTACCTACGAGCAGTACTTC. Residues: CACSPRGGGTYEQYF.

The sample holds many counts of this clonotype. The genes are TRBV28 and TRBJ2-3; D is ambiguous. CDR1 and CDR2 (germline): MDHEN, SYDVKM. V was shortened by 7 bases and J by 1 base, with 9 bases between the two germline ends. There are 13 residues in the CDR3. CDR3 sequence: CASTPAGTDTQYF. DNA of the CDR3: TGTGCCAGCACACCCGCTGGCACAGATACGCAGTATTTT.

The rearrangement links TRBV20-1 to TRBJ2-1; 10 bases agree with TRBD2. Germline V CDR1 and CDR2: DFQATT, SNEGSKA (reference sequence). The CDR3 has 16 residues. The junction had 8 bases not matched to a gene; V was cut back by 0 bases and J by 6 bases. The CDR3 protein is CSAREWKLAGSNEQFF. The CDR3 region has the DNA TGCAGTGCTAGAGAATGGAAACTAGCGGGATCCAATGAGCAGTTCTTC.

A note on this clonotype: A much more abundant neighbour one base away suggests this may be a read error. This rearrangement joins TRBV20-1 to TRBJ2-7; the match to TRBD2 covers 9 bases. The length of the CDR3 is 14 residues. Germline V gene lookup returns CDR1 DFQATT and CDR2 SNEGSKA (reference sequence). This CDR3 reads CSARDMGLAYEQHF. In DNA form, the CDR3 reads TGCAGTGCTAGAGACATGGGACTAGCCTACGAGCAGCACTTC.

The chain links TRBV5-1 to TRBJ2-2, with no clear D. CDR1 SGHRS and CDR2 YFSETQ come from the germline V gene. Trimming removed 1 base from V and 4 bases from J, with 8 bases in between. The CDR3 is 14 residues long. CDR3 nucleotides: TGCGCCAGCAGCTTGTCCCAGAGCACCGGGGAGCTGTTTTTT. It codes for CASSLSQSTGELFF. Combining the CDR3 with reference TRBV5-1 and TRBJ2-2 gives the whole variable domain KAGVTQTPRYLIKTRGQQVTLSCSPISGHRSVSWYQQTPGQGLQFLFEYFSETQRNKGNFPGRFSGRQFSNSRSEMNVSTLELGDSALYLCASSLSQSTGELFFGEGSRLTVL.

This clonotype occurred many times. The chain links TRBV29-1 to TRBJ2-7; no clear D gene. Trimming removed 3 bases at V and 3 bases at J, with 9 bases between. The CDR3 contains 12 residues. The germline V gene encodes CDR1 SQVTM and CDR2 ANQGSEA. CDR3 residues: CSVEVTRYEQYF. The CDR3 nucleotides are TGCAGCGTTGAGGTTACCCGCTACGAGCAGTACTTC.

This clonotype came up once. The chain links TRBV10-3 to TRBJ2-7, with 11 bases matching TRBD2. Looked up from germline, CDR1 is ENHRY and CDR2 is SYGVKD. The trim removed 8 bases at V and 2 bases at J, leaving 5 bases unmatched. CDR3 length: 14 residues. The CDR3 DNA reads TGTGCCATCGGGACTAGCGGCCTCCCCTACGAGCAGTACTTC. The encoded protein is CAIGTSGLPYEQYF.

This chain links TRBV5-1 with TRBJ2-1; TRBD2 aligns across 12 bases. The CDR3 extends over 17 amino acids. V trimming: 4 bases; J trimming: 8 bases; junction bases outside the gene matches: 13. Germline-derived CDR1 and CDR2 are SGHRS and YFSETQ. The CDR3 loop is CASSQLAGGPRMYEQFF. As DNA, the CDR3 is TGCGCCAGCAGCCAGCTAGCGGGAGGGCCTCGGATGTATGAGCAGTTCTTC.

This clonotype was counted a few times. J is TRBJ2-5 and V is TRBV20-1; D is perhaps TRBD1 (5 bases). This CDR3 is built from 13 residues. Deletions cut 2 bases from V and 4 bases from J, with 11 bases between. Germline V gives CDR1 DFQATT, CDR2 SNEGSKA (reference sequence). The CDR3 loop is CSARPTVVETQYF. The DNA for the CDR3 is TGCAGTGCTAGACCGACAGTGGTAGAGACCCAGTACTTC.

This clonotype showed up many times. The V call is TRBV28, the J call TRBJ2-3; 8 bases fit TRBD2. Germline CDR1 and CDR2: MDHEN and SYDVKM. The CDR3 loop spans 14 amino acids. V lost 2 bases to trimming and J lost 5 bases; unmatched junction nucleotides: 3. This chain's CDR3 is CASSLGGLGDTQYF. The CDR3 region has the DNA TGTGCCAGCAGTTTAGGGGGACTAGGAGATACGCAGTATTTT.

As to this clonotype: A much bigger clone sits one base away, suggesting this may be a read error. This chain links TRBV20-1 with TRBJ1-1; D gene uncertain. The V and J ends lost 0 bases and 6 bases respectively, with 11 bases between them. This CDR3 is built from 13 residues. CDR1 DFQATT and CDR2 SNEGSKA come from the germline V gene (reference sequence). The DNA for the CDR3 is TGCAGTGCTAGAGATTTGGCAGCGGCTGAAGCTTTCTTT. Translating gives CSARDLAAAEAFF.

There are many counts of this clonotype. The genes are TRBV20-1 and TRBJ2-7, with 10 bases lining up with TRBD2. Germline assignment: CDR1 DFQATT and CDR2 SNEGSKA (reference sequence). CDR3 length: 13 residues. With 6 bases clipped from V and 5 bases from J, the junction kept 7 bases outside the gene matches. The DNA of the CDR3 is TGCAGTGCAACTTCTAGCGGGAGCAACGAGCAGTACTTC. This gives the protein CSATSSGSNEQYF.

This chain joins TRBV2 and TRBJ2-7; D remains ambiguous. CDR3 size: 11 residues. CDR1 is SNHLY, CDR2 FYNNEI, per germline. V was clipped by 1 base and J by 6 bases, with 4 bases between them. In nucleotides, the CDR3 is TGTGCCAGCAGTGAAGTTCTCGAGCAGTACTTC. Protein: CASSEVLEQYF. Combining the CDR3 with reference TRBV2 and TRBJ2-7 gives the whole variable domain EPEVTQTPSHQVTQMGQEVILRCVPISNHLYFYWYRQILGQKVEFLVSFYNNEISEKSEIFDDQFSVERPDGSNFTLKIRSTKLEDSAMYFCASSEVLEQYFGPGTRLTVT.

This chain joins TRBV19 and TRBJ2-5; D call uncertain. There are 13 residues in the CDR3. Germline assignment: CDR1 LNHDA and CDR2 SQIVND (reference sequence). Trimming cost V 5 bases and J 5 bases, with 12 bases left between them. The CDR3 DNA reads TGTGCCAGTAGTCCCCAATTTCCGGAGACCCAGTACTTC. Amino acid sequence: CASSPQFPETQYF.

In its sample, this clonotype was seen a few times. The J gene is TRBJ2-7, the V gene TRBV9; D call uncertain. The CDR3 consists of 15 residues. Per germline, CDR1 SGDLS and CDR2 YYNGEE. Deletions cut 4 bases from V and 3 bases from J, with 17 bases between. The CDR3 region is CASSPGRPNVYEQYF. CDR3 nucleotides: TGTGCCAGCAGCCCAGGCCGCCCCAACGTCTACGAGCAGTACTTC.

The genes are TRBV5-1 and TRBJ1-1, with D perhaps TRBD1 (6 bases). V was trimmed by 0 bases and J by 0 bases, leaving 12 bases between them. The CDR3 contains 16 residues. Germline loops: CDR1 SGHRS, CDR2 YFSETQ. CDR3 nucleotide sequence: TGCGCCAGCAGCTTGGACCCACAGGGAGTGAACACTGAAGCTTTCTTT. Its translation: CASSLDPQGVNTEAFF.

This clonotype appeared many times. The chain has TRBV10-3 and TRBJ2-1; D perhaps matches TRBD2 (6 bases). V was cut by 4 bases and J by 7 bases, with 11 bases left in between. The germline CDR1 and CDR2 sequences are ENHRY and SYGVKD. The CDR3 is 13 amino acids. CDR3 DNA sequence: TGTGCCATCAGTGTACCGGGGGAGAATGAGCAGTTCTTC. Translated, it gives CAISVPGENEQFF.

This clonotype was picked up many times. The V and J genes are TRBV5-1 and TRBJ2-5; D is ambiguous. This CDR3 has 14 amino acids. Looked up from germline, CDR1 is SGHRS and CDR2 is YFSETQ. V was clipped by 0 bases and J by 6 bases, with 12 bases between them. CDR3 sequence: CASSLDGNEKTQYF. Here the CDR3 DNA reads TGCGCCAGCAGCTTGGATGGGAACGAGAAGACCCAGTACTTC.

This clonotype was counted a few times. This chain uses TRBV15 with TRBJ2-7; 10 nucleotides align to TRBD2. V was pared by 1 base and J by 3 bases, with 6 bases of the junction left unmatched. CDR3 length equals 16 residues. Looked up from germline, CDR1 is LNHNV and CDR2 is YYDKDF (reference sequence). The CDR3 reads CATSRVIAGGGYEQYF. The CDR3 DNA reads TGTGCCACCAGCAGAGTCATAGCGGGAGGTGGCTACGAGCAGTACTTC. The variable domain in full, with the rest retrieved from reference TRBV15 and TRBJ2-7, is DAMVIQNPRYQVTQFGKPVTLSCSQTLNHNVMYWYQQKSSQAPKLLFHYYDKDFNNEADTPDNFQSRRPNTSFCFLDIRSPGLGDTAMYLCATSRVIAGGGYEQYFGPGTRLTVT.